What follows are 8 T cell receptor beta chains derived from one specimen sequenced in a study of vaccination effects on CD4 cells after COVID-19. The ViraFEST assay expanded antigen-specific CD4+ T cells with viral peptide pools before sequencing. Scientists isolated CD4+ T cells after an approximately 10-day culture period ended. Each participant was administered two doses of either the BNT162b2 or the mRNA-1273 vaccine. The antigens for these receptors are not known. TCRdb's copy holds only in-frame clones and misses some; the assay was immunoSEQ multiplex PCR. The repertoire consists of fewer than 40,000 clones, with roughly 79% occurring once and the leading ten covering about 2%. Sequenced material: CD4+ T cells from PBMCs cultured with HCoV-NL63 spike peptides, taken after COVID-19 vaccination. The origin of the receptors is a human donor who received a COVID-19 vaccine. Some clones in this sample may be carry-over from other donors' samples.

CDR3 DNA: TGTGCCAGCAGTGAAGCCAGTTATGGCTACACCTTC. Its translation is CASSEASYGYTF. The chain has TRBV2 and TRBJ1-2; the D is unclear. The CDR3 covers 12 residues. The ends were cut back, 0 bases at V and 5 bases at J, with 4 bases in the middle. Germline CDR1 SNHLY, CDR2 FYNNEI.

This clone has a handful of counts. In DNA form, the CDR3 reads TGCGCCAGCAGCTGGGGGACAGGGAGCTCCTACGAGCAGTACGTC. Translation gives CASSWGTGSSYEQYV. The rearrangement links TRBV5-1 to TRBJ2-7; 9 bases are shared with TRBD1. The CDR3 contains 15 residues. Germline V gene data show CDR1 as SGHRS and CDR2 as YFSETQ. V dropped 3 bases and J dropped 0; count of bases not matched to a gene: 4.

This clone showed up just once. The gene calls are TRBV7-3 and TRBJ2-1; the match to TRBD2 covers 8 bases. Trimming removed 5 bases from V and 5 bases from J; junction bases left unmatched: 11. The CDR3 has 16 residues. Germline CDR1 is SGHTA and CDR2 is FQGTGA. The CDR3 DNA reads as TGTGCCAGCAGCCAAAGCGGGGGCAGCGTAGACAATGAGCAGTTCTTC. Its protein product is CASSQSGGSVDNEQFF.

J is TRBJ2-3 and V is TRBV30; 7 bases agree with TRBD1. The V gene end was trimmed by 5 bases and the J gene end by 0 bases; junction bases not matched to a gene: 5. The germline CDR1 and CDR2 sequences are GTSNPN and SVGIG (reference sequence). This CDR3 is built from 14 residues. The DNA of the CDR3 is TGTGCCTGGGAAGACAGGGCTAGCACAGATACGCAGTATTTT. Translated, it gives CAWEDRASTDTQYF.

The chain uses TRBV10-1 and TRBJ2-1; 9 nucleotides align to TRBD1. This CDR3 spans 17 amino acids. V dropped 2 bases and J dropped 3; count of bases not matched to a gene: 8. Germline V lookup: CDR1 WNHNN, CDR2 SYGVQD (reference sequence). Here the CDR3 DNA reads TGCGCCAGCAGTGAGATGATGCGGGACAGGGTCTACAATGAGCAGTTCTTC. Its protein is CASSEMMRDRVYNEQFF.

The CDR3 sequence is CASSPQGTGNTIYF. Written as DNA, the CDR3 is TGTGCCAGCTCACCTCAGGGTACTGGAAACACCATATATTTT. The V gene is TRBV18, the J gene TRBJ1-3; a weak D match, TRBD1 (5 bases). Looked up from germline, CDR1 is KGHSH and CDR2 is LQKENI. The ends were cut back, 3 bases at V and 2 bases at J, with 8 bases in the middle. This CDR3 spans 14 amino acids.

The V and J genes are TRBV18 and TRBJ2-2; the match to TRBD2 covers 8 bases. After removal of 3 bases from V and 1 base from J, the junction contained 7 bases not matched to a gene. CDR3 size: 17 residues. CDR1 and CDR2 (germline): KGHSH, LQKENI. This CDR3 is CASSPLASGGNTGELFF. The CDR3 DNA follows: TGTGCCAGCTCACCCCTGGCAAGCGGGGGGAACACCGGGGAGCTGTTTTTT.

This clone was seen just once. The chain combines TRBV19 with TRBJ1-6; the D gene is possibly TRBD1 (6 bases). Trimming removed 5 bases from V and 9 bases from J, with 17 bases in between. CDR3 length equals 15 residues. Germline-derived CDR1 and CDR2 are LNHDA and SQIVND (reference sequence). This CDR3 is CASSPKTGVRSPLHF. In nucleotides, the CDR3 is TGTGCCAGTAGTCCTAAGACAGGCGTGCGTTCACCCCTCCACTTT. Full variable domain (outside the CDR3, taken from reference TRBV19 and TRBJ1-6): DGGITQSPKYLFRKEGQNVTLSCEQNLNHDAMYWYRQDPGQGLRLIYYSQIVNDFQKGDIAEGYSVSREKKESFPLTVTSAQKNPTAFYLCASSPKTGVRSPLHFGNGTRLTVT.